These 7 T cell receptor beta chains share one sample of origin, sequenced in a study of blood T cell repertoires in COVID-19. Clones were sequenced by immunoSEQ multiplex PCR, and TCRdb holds only the in-frame ones, with some missing. Of about 120,000 clones detected, 90% appear once; the ten largest clones hold 1.8%. What was sequenced was peripheral blood. Every receptor here comes from a human donor with active COVID-19. The donor label of this sample is uncertain.

The J gene is TRBJ1-6, the V gene TRBV6-5; 8 bases map to TRBD1. Germline CDR1 MNHEY, CDR2 SVGAGI. The CDR3 is 13 residues long. The ends lost 6 bases at V and 7 bases at J; junction bases unmatched: 2. The CDR3 DNA sequence: TGTGCCAGCAGGCAGGGGGCAAATTCACCCCTCCACTTT. Its translation: CASRQGANSPLHF.

The rearrangement links TRBV19 to TRBJ2-5, with D possibly TRBD1 on 5 matching bases. Germline values: CDR1 LNHDA, CDR2 SQIVND (reference sequence). The CDR3 runs 11 residues. The CDR3 spells CVLRWGETQYF. The CDR3 region has the DNA TGTGTCTTGAGGTGGGGCGAGACCCAGTACTTC.

This chain joins TRBV3-1 (or the pseudogene TRBV3-2) and TRBJ2-7; 8 nucleotides line up with TRBD2. This CDR3 spans 14 amino acids. Losses at the gene ends were 4 bases for V and 2 bases for J; bases not matched to a gene: 4. Germline-derived CDR1 and CDR2 are LGHDT and YNNKEL (reference sequence). The CDR3 sequence is CASSPGLGAYEQYF. In DNA form, the CDR3 reads TGTGCCAGCAGCCCGGGACTAGGTGCCTACGAGCAGTACTTC.

V gene TRBV28 combines with J gene TRBJ2-1; TRBD2 aligns across 11 bases. The CDR3 has 14 amino acids. The junction had 3 bases not matched to a gene; V was cut back by 7 bases and J by 4 bases. In germline, CDR1 is MDHEN, CDR2 SYDVKM. CDR3: CASIAGGSYNEQFF. The CDR3 DNA is TGTGCCAGCATAGCGGGGGGGTCGTACAATGAGCAGTTCTTC.

This clone came up once. The V gene is TRBV23-1, the J gene TRBJ1-2, with 12 positions matching TRBD1. TRBV23-1 is an ORF for which the function is uncertain. The V gene end was trimmed by 4 bases and the J gene end by 7 bases; junction bases not matched to a gene: 19. The CDR3 runs 19 residues. The chain's CDR3 is CASSRDNRDRGQGLCGYTF. In DNA, the CDR3 is TGCGCCAGCAGTCGCGATAACCGGGACAGGGGGCAGGGGCTTTGTGGCTACACCTTC.

This chain uses TRBV28 with TRBJ2-5, with 7 bases aligning to TRBD1. Trimming at V came to 5 bases and at J to 1 base, leaving 7 bases not matched to a gene. The CDR3 runs 15 residues. Germline V lookup: CDR1 MDHEN, CDR2 SYDVKM. The CDR3 sequence: CASSAPGTAQETQYF. The CDR3 DNA sequence: TGTGCCAGCAGTGCACCCGGGACAGCCCAAGAGACCCAGTACTTC.

This sequence joins TRBV4-1 and TRBJ1-5; no firm D call. The CDR3 sequence is 16 residues long. The germline V gene encodes CDR1 MGHRA and CDR2 YSYEKL. Trimming took off 1 base at V and 2 bases at J, with 12 bases between the two ends. The chain's CDR3 is CASSQGEAGGNQPQHF. The CDR3 DNA reads TGCGCCAGCAGCCAAGGAGAGGCGGGCGGCAATCAGCCCCAGCATTTT.